This record looks at one T cell receptor beta chain sequence and its context. Its target is unknown. Using immunoSEQ multiplex PCR, the repertoire was profiled, and TCRdb retains in-frame clones only, with some absent. The sample carries 150,000 or so clones, roughly 90% recorded once. The V gene's germline CDR1 is SNHLY and CDR2 FYNNEI. Deletions cut 6 bases from V and 5 bases from J, with 14 bases between. This CDR3 has 14 amino acids. The sample belongs to a study of T cell responses to AZD1222 COVID-19 vaccine. Study-level information: Second doses that came at about 4 or about 12 weeks were put together.

Regarding the study as a whole: Once two AZD1222 doses were given, Spike-specific TCR breadth and depth went up. Females made up more of the donors, who were largely white British, and clonal diversity may have come out too low.

V gene TRBV2 combines with J gene TRBJ1-5; possible D gene TRBD1, 6 bases. The TCR originated in an adult in good health. The specimen was peripheral blood, collected on day 0 of AZD1222 vaccination. The CDR3 nucleotides read TGTGCCAGCAGGGGACACATGGGGGATCAGCCCCAGCATTTT. Amino acids: CASRGHMGDQPQHF.